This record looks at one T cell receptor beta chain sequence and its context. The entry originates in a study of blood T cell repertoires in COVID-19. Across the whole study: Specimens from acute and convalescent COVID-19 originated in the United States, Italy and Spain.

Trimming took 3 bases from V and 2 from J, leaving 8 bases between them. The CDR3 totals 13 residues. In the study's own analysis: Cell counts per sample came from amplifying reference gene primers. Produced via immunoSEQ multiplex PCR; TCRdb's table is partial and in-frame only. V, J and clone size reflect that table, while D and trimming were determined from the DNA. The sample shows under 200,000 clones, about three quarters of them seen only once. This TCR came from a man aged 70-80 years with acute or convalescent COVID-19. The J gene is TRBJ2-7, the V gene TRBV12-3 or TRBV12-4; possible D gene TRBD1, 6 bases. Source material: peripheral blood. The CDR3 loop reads CASSFPGAYEQYF. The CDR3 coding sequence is TGTGCCAGCAGTTTCCCAGGGGCCTACGAGCAGTACTTC.